This T cell receptor (beta chain) was sequenced during a study of cytotoxic CD8 clonotypes in ibrutinib-treated CLL. Study summary: Across the patients, some ten were relapsed/refractory, more than 14 treatment-naive and about 17 IGHV unmutated. After treatment lasting a median 12 months, range 6 to 36, response samples were collected.

A remark on this clone: Its antigen is as yet unknown.

V was trimmed by 0 bases and J by 4 bases, leaving 7 bases between them. The CDR3 spans 13 residues. Germline loops: CDR1 MNHEY, CDR2 SMNVEV (reference sequence). The study's findings and limits: The study found clonality rose at ibrutinib response, then fell toward baseline at progression. On treatment, the uncommon public clonotypes contracted or remained stable.

TCRdb's table, derived via immunoSEQ multiplex PCR, lists solely in-frame clones and lacks some. The data hold nearly 15,000 clones, with roughly two thirds observed a single time. The sequence derives from a human donor with chronic lymphocytic leukemia. The chain is built from TRBV27 and TRBJ2-7; D is unresolved. Sequencing used PBMCs, obtained before ibrutinib treatment. CDR3 in DNA: TGTGCCAGCAGTTTATCCCTAAAGTACGAGCAGTACTTC. Translation gives CASSLSLKYEQYF.